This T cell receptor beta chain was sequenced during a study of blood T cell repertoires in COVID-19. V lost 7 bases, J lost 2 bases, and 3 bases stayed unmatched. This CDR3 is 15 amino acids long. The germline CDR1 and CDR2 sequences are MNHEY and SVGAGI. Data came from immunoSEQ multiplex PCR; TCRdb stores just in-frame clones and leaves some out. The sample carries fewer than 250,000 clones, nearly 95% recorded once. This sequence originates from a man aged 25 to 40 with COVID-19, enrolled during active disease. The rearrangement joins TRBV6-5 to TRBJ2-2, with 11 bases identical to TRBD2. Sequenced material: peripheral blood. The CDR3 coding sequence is TGTGCCAGCAATCTAGCGGGGGGAAACACCGGGGAGCTGTTTTTT. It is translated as CASNLAGGNTGELFF.